The following is a T cell receptor (beta chain) sequence with its context. Its antigen is unknown. The source of the sample is a study of cytomegalovirus exposure and HLA in healthy donors. Overall study findings and caveats: CMV serostatus was the sole immune exposure data available. The study recorded around 160 TCR beta chains that were cytomegalovirus-associated.

Between the trimmed V and J ends, which lost 3 bases and 6 bases, there was a span of 7 bases. The CDR3 loop spans 12 amino acids. CDR1 LNHDA and CDR2 SQIVND come from the germline V gene (reference sequence). 60 Vbeta and 13 Jbeta primers were used in PCR. Generated by immunoSEQ multiplex PCR, the TCRdb table keeps only in-frame clones and is missing some. The sample lists fewer than 250,000 clones; roughly 83% were seen once. Sequences were obtained from PBMCs. This receptor was identified in a girl aged 10-17 years in good health and CMV-seronegative. The chain carries TRBV19 and TRBJ2-3; no clear D gene. The CDR3 is CASSIYSDTQYF. The CDR3 nucleotides read TGTGCCAGTAGTATTTATTCGGATACGCAGTATTTT.